This TCR beta chain derives from a study of CD8+CD57+ T cells in acquired aplastic anemia. Whole-study context: CD4+ and CD8+ cells, once sorted, gave DNA averaging about 3 ug.

This clonotype was found many times. Sequencing was done on patients that had shown CD8+CD57+ cell expansion by flow cytometry. Severe acquired aplastic anemia was the diagnosis recorded for all patients. Sampling of blood occurred while the patients had still received no therapy. J lost 5 bases, V lost 3 bases, and 15 bases had no gene match. The germline CDR1 and CDR2 sequences are DFQATT and SNEGSKA (reference sequence). CDR3 length: 16 amino acids. For CDR3 and TCR beta VDJ profiling, genomic DNA was the template used. MiXCR, applied by TCRdb to the reads, yields one record per CDR3 protein. The top ten hold about 1.8% of the sample, which has 150,000 to 200,000 distinct CDR3 sequences, around half seen once.

The gene calls are TRBV20-1 and TRBJ1-2, with 7 nucleotides matching TRBD1. The sample comprised sorted CD4+, CD8+, or CD8+CD57+ T cells (not recorded which) from PBMCs. The TCR comes from a human donor with aplastic anemia. The CDR3 spells CSARIEGSGRGYGYTF. CDR3 bases: TGCAGTGCTAGGATAGAGGGGTCAGGCAGGGGGTATGGCTACACCTTC.